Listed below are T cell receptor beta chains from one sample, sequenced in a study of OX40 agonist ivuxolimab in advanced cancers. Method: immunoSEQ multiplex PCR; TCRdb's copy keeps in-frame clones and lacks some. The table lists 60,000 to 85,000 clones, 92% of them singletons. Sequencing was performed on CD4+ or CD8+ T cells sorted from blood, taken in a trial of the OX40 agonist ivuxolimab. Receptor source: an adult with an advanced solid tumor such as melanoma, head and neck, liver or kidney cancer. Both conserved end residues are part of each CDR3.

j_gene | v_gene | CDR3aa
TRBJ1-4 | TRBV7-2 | CASSLNRGAREKLFF
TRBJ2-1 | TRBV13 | CASSFARASGDNEQFF
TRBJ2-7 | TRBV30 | CAWSVIGPYEQYF
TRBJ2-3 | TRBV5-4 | CASSTGASGHRTDTQYF
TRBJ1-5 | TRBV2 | CASSEWTGTNQPQHF
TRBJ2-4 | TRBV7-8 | CASSPFGTSGGSWYF
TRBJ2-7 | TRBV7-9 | CASSLAGSHEQYF
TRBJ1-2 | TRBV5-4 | CASSMTDVGYTF
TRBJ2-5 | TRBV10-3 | CAISDPETQYF
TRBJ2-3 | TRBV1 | CTSSNLAGYTDTQYF
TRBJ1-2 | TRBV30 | CAWSLDGEGARILGYTF
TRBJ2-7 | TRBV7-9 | CASSSIGQGAGEQYF
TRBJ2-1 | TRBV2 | CATDIGTAYNEQFF
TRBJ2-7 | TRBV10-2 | CASRSGQHYEQYF
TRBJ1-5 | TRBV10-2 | CASSQEGGNRNQPQHF
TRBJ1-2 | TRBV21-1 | CASPTGRAASDGYTF
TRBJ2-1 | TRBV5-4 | CASRPGLGEQFF
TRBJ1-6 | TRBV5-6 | CASSLGQANSPLHF
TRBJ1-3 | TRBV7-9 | CASSGRGSGNTIYF
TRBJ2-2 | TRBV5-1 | CASSLHFRGPGVTGELFF
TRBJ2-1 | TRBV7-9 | CASSPQGPRLHEQFF
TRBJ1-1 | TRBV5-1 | CASGSGGNTEAFF
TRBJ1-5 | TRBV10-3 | CAIWEGNNQPQHF
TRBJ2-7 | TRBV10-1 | CASSEGTITSYEQYF
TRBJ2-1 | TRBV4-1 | CASSQEGGYNEQFF
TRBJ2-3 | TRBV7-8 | CASVPGVAGSTDTQYF
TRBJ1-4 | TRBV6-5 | CASSYLGTNEKLFF
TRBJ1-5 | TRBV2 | CASKSDRGGVQPQHF
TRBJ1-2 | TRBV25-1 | CASSATLADIYGYTF
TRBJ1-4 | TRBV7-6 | CASGAERGNEKLFF
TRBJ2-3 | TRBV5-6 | CASSLAGAADTQYF
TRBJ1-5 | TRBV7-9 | CASSLDPGGNNQPQHF
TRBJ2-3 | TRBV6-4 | CASSDSGGVLDTQYF